This T cell receptor (beta chain) was identified during a study of T cell changes during pregnancy in multiple sclerosis. The CDR3 covers 18 residues. V was pared by 0 bases and J by 3 bases, with 20 bases between. Germline CDR1 is ENHRY and CDR2 is SYGVKD. This table comes from immunoSEQ multiplex PCR, and its TCRdb copy is limited to in-frame clones, with some not included. The profile shows approximately 74,000 clones, 85% to 95% of them singletons. The chain uses TRBV10-3 and TRBJ1-1, with unresolved D. The TCR originated in a female donor with multiple sclerosis, enrolled in a pregnancy study. The starting material was peripheral blood, obtained before pregnancy. The CDR3: CAISESGLFPRRDTEAFF. The DNA of the CDR3 is TGTGCCATCAGTGAGTCAGGGTTGTTCCCTCGGCGGGACACTGAAGCTTTCTTT.